A single T cell receptor beta chain is shown here with its context. The antigen is undetermined. An end of the junction does not agree with germline; a read error may underlie this. The length of the CDR3 is 15 residues. Per the germline V gene, CDR1 is MDHEN and CDR2 is SYDVKM. CD45RO-negative, CCR7-positively selected cells formed the naive CD8 fraction, excluding terminally differentiated effector memory CD45RA+ cells. The data were taken from a study of shared clonotypes between healthy human individuals. Regarding the study as a whole: Between a few donors, naive CD4 clonotypes were shared at a level of around 4.8%. The represented genetic and exposure-history diversity was limited by the small number of donors.

In the sorted-subset replicate PCRs, around 0.2 ug DNA, some 30,000 T cell genomes, was used. Sequencing used immunoSEQ multiplex PCR; TCRdb keeps in-frame clones, though not all of them. Of millions of clones in the sample, approximately 94% were seen once. The clonotype originates from a man younger than 35 in good health. Material for sequencing was naive CD8+ T cells sorted from blood. The chain combines TRBV28 with TRBJ2-1, with D uncertain. DNA for the CDR3: TGTGCCAGCAGTTTAGGGGATACATCCTTCAATGAGCAGTTCTTC. Translating it yields CASSLGDTSFNEQFF.